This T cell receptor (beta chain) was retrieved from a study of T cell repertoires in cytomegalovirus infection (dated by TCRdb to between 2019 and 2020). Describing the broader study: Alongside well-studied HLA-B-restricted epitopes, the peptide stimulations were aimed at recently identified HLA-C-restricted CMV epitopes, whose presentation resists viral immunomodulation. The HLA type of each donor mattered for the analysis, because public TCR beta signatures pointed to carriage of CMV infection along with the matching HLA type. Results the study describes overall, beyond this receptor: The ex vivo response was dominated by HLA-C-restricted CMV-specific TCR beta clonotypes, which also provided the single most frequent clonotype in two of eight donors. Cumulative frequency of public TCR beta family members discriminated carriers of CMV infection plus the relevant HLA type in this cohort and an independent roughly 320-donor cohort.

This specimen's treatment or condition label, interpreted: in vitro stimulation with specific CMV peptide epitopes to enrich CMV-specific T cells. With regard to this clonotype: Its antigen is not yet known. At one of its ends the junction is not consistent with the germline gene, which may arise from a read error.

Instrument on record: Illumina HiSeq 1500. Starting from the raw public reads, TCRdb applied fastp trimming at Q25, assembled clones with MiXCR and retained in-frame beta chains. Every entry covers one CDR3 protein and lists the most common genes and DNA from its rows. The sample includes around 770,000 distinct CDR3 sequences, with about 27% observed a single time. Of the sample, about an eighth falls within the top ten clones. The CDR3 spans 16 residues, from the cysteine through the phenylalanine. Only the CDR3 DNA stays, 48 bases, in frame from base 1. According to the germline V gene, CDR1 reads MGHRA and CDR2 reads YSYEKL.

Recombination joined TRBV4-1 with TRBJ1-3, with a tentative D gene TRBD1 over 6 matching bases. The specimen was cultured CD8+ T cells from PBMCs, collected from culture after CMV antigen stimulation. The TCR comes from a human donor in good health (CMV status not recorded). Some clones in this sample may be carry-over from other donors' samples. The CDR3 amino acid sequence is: CASSQYIQGSGNIIYF. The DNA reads TGCGCCAGCAGCCAATATATACAGGGATCTGGAAACATCATATATTTT.